These 5 T cell receptor beta chains were sequenced from one sample in a study of CD8 T cells in Susac syndrome. It was with random hexamers that roughly 0.5 to 1 ug RNA was reverse transcribed. TCRdb reprocessed the immunoSEQ multiplex PCR reads via MiXCR and lists one record per CDR3 protein. The sample records approximately 260,000 distinct CDR3 sequences, about 96% being singletons. Sequenced sample: CD4+ T cells from PBMCs. These receptor sequences come from a human donor with Susac syndrome.

This chain joins TRBV7-9 and TRBJ2-3, with D perhaps TRBD2 (5 bases). CDR1 and CDR2 (germline): SEHNR, FQNEAQ (reference sequence). V was clipped by 1 base and J by 2 bases, with 10 bases between them. CDR3 size: 15 residues. CDR3 DNA sequence: TGTGCCAGCAGCTTAGAACGGGATCTCACAGATACGCAGTATTTT. As protein: CASSLERDLTDTQYF.

The chain uses TRBV5-1 and TRBJ2-1, with TRBD2 matching over 12 bases. The CDR3 has 15 amino acids. V gave up 4 bases and J gave up 8 bases; unmatched junction bases: 7. Germline CDR1 SGHRS, CDR2 YFSETQ. This CDR3 reads CASSVTSGRLHEQFF. DNA for the CDR3: TGCGCCAGCAGCGTGACTAGCGGGAGACTCCATGAGCAGTTCTTC.

The CDR3 is CASRDRGSYNEQFF. For the CDR3, the DNA is TGTGCCAGTAGGGACAGGGGTTCCTACAATGAGCAGTTCTTC. The chain links TRBV19 to TRBJ2-1; 9 bases are shared with TRBD1. The CDR3 covers 14 residues. Losses at the gene ends were 6 bases for V and 1 base for J; bases not matched to a gene: 1. The germline V gene has CDR1 LNHDA and CDR2 SQIVND (reference sequence).

This chain links TRBV24-1 with TRBJ2-2, with 11 bases aligning to TRBD1. V lost 4 bases to trimming and J lost 5 bases; unmatched junction nucleotides: 5. CDR1 KGHDR and CDR2 SFDVKD come from the germline V gene. This CDR3 is 16 amino acids long. The CDR3: CATSDPRDRGTGELFF. DNA of the CDR3: TGTGCCACCAGTGACCCAAGGGACAGGGGGACCGGGGAGCTGTTTTTT.

The chain joins TRBV20-1 to TRBJ2-7; the match to TRBD1 covers 10 bases. Germline V gene data show CDR1 as DFQATT and CDR2 as SNEGSKA (reference sequence). The CDR3 runs to 13 residues. Losses at the gene ends were 5 bases for V and 4 bases for J; bases not matched to a gene: 5. The CDR3 DNA is TGCAGTGCTGTCCCGGGACAGGGGTACGAGCAGTACTTC. Translated: CSAVPGQGYEQYF.